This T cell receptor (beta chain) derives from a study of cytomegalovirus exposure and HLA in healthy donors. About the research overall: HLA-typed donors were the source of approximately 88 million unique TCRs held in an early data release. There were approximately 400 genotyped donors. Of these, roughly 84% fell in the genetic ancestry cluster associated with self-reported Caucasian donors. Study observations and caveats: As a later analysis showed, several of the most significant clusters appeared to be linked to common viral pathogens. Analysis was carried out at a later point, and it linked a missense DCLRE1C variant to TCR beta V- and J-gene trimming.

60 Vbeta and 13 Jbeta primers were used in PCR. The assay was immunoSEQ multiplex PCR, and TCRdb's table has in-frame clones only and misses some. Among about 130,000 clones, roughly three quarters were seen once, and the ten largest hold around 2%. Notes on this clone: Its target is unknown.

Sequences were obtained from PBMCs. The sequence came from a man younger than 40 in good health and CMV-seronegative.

The CDR3 DNA reads as TGCGCCAGCAGTCTTGGACTTGCATCCTACGAGCAGTACTTC. This translates into CASSLGLASYEQYF. The chain combines TRBV10-2 with TRBJ2-7; a possible D gene is TRBD2 (5 bases). CDR1 WSHSY and CDR2 SAAADI come from the germline V gene. Trimming removed 5 bases at V and 1 base at J, with 12 bases between. The CDR3 has 14 residues.